The 8 T cell receptor beta chains below all came from one sample that was sequenced in a study of CD8 T cells in Susac syndrome (dated by TCRdb to the late 2010s). The library was produced with the immunoSEQ multiplex PCR assay. RNA was extracted using the RNeasy kit, and roughly 0.5 to 1 ug of the RNA was reverse transcribed with random hexamers. TCRdb ran its own pipeline on the public reads, namely fastp trimming at Q25 and MiXCR clone calling, and kept in-frame beta chains. Each entry is one CDR3 protein sequence, shown with its most common DNA and genes. The sample table lists some 140,000 distinct CDR3 sequences, approximately 95% of them with a count of one. The ten top clones hold 0.18% of the sample. Sequencing was done on a sample of CD8+ T cells from PBMCs. These receptor sequences come from a human donor with Susac syndrome.

V gene TRBV28 combines with J gene TRBJ2-2; tentatively, D is TRBD2 (6 bases). Per the germline V gene, CDR1 is MDHEN and CDR2 is SYDVKM. V gave up 2 bases and J gave up 0 bases, with 13 bases separating them. CDR3 length: 17 residues. CDR3 sequence (DNA): TGTGCCAGCAGTTTAAGAGCCCAGCGGGCGAACACCGGGGAGCTGTTTTTT. Its translation is CASSLRAQRANTGELFF.

The chain carries TRBV12-3 or TRBV12-4 and TRBJ1-1; TRBD1 is a possible D gene (5 bases). With 6 bases removed from V and 3 bases from J, the gap between germline ends came to 14 bases. The CDR3 covers 14 residues. CDR3 sequence reads: CASSTGGSDTEAFF. As DNA, the CDR3 is TGTGCCAGCAGCACGGGGGGGAGTGACACTGAAGCTTTCTTT.

A few counts support this clonotype. The rearrangement joins TRBV27 to TRBJ1-1; D unclear. The CDR3 length is 12 residues. Germline-derived CDR1 and CDR2 are MNHEY and SMNVEV (reference sequence). V gave up 3 bases and J gave up 4 bases, with 6 bases separating them. CDR3 protein: CASSLTGTEAFF. CDR3 DNA: TGTGCCAGCAGTTTGACCGGCACTGAAGCTTTCTTT.

The rearrangement links TRBV5-6 to TRBJ2-2; 9 bases fit TRBD2. The CDR3 loop spans 16 amino acids. The V gene end was trimmed by 1 base and the J gene end by 3 bases; junction bases not matched to a gene: 4. Per germline, CDR1 SGHDT and CDR2 YYEEEE. CDR3 nucleotide sequence: TGTGCCAGCAGCTTGACGACTAGCGGTGACACCGGGGAGCTGTTTTTT. This codes for CASSLTTSGDTGELFF.

This clonotype showed up just a few times. The CDR3 DNA sequence: TGTGCCAGCAGCTTGGCCCGGTACAATGAGCAGTTCTTC. Its translation is CASSLARYNEQFF. This sequence joins TRBV5-6 and TRBJ2-1; D not resolved. Germline V gene lookup returns CDR1 SGHDT and CDR2 YYEEEE. Trimming shortened V by 0 bases and J by 4 bases, and 5 bases separated the two germline ends. CDR3 length equals 13 residues.

The chain uses TRBV30 and TRBJ2-7, with TRBD2 matching over 11 bases. The J segment lost 3 bases and the V segment lost 3 bases, leaving 16 bases of the junction unmatched. CDR1 GTSNPN and CDR2 SVGIG come from the germline V gene (reference sequence). CDR3 length: 18 amino acids. CDR3 sequence reads: CAWSPRWASGRFNYEQYF. The CDR3 nucleotides read TGTGCCTGGAGCCCCCGGTGGGCTAGCGGGAGGTTTAACTACGAGCAGTACTTC. Combining the CDR3 with reference TRBV30 and TRBJ2-7 gives the whole variable domain SQTIHQWPATLVQPVGSPLSLECTVEGTSNPNLYWYRQAAGRGLQLLFYSVGIGQISSEVPQNLSASRPQDRQFILSSKKLLLSDSGFYLCAWSPRWASGRFNYEQYFGPGTRLTVT.

The table lists this clonotype with a count of one. The rearrangement joins TRBV29-1 to TRBJ2-7, with TRBD2 identical over 7 bases. V lost 6 bases and J lost 5; bases outside the gene matches: 10. Per the germline V gene, CDR1 is SQVTM and CDR2 is ANQGSEA. This CDR3 is 13 amino acids long. The CDR3 loop reads CSVDTGGGDEQYF. The CDR3 coding sequence is TGCAGCGTGGATACGGGGGGAGGTGACGAGCAGTACTTC.

V gene TRBV9 combines with J gene TRBJ2-1, with 11 bases identical to TRBD2. The CDR3 spans 17 residues. The V and J ends lost 2 bases and 8 bases, in that order; junction bases with no gene match: 12. Germline lookup yields CDR1 SGDLS and CDR2 YYNGEE. CDR3 loop: CASSVASDSGRAHEQFF. CDR3 DNA: TGTGCCAGCAGCGTGGCCTCGGATAGCGGGAGGGCGCATGAGCAGTTCTTC.